The entry that follows covers one T cell receptor (beta chain) sequence. Antigen unknown. Germline is not matched at one junction end, which may reflect a read error. This sample is part of a study of tumor-infiltrating lymphocytes in primary liver carcinoma. Study information: Tissue type made little difference to sample yields of roughly 3.65 to 7.5 million productive TCRbeta reads. Study outcomes and limitations: There were only about 8-25% of top clones found in all five tumor regions. The difference in top-250-clone fraction between tumors and blood was significant, favoring tumors (p = 0.039).

The CDR3 consists of 12 residues. Co-extraction of RNA and DNA was performed on about 18-33 mg of unsorted bulk tissue. Patients showed chronic HBV infection and an absence of prior treatment. Researchers generated TCR beta cDNA from about 0.5 ug of total RNA, relying on a constant-region primer. Amplification in three nested multiplex PCR rounds with slightly modified ARM-PCR gave rise to TCR beta libraries. The two initial PCR rounds, approximately 10 cycles each, used TRBV1-TRBV30 forward and C-beta reverse primers. TCRdb reprocessed the multiplex PCR reads via MiXCR and lists one record per CDR3 protein. Among around 71,000 distinct CDR3 sequences listed, 71% were seen once.

The genes are TRBV12-3 or TRBV12-4 and TRBJ1-1; tentatively, D is TRBD1 (5 bases). The receptor comes from a woman in her sixties with primary liver carcinoma and hepatitis B virus infection. Sample: liver tumor tissue from sampling region 4. The subset was: tumor region T4, right-lateral pole. CDR3 amino acids: CANRSANTGAFF. CDR3 coding DNA: TGTGCCAACAGGTCGGCAAACACTGGAGCTTTCTTT.